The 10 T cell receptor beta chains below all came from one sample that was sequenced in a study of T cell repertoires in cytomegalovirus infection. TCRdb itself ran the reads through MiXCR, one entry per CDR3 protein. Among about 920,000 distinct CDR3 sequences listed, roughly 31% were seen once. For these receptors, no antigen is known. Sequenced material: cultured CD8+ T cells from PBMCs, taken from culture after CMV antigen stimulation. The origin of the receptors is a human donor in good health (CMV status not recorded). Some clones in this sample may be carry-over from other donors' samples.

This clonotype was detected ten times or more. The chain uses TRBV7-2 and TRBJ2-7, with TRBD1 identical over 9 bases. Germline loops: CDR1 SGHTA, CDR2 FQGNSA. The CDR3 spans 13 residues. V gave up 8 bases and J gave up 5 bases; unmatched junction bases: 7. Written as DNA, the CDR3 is TGTGCCAGCGAACTGGGGACAGGGCACGAGCAGTACTTC. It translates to CASELGTGHEQYF.

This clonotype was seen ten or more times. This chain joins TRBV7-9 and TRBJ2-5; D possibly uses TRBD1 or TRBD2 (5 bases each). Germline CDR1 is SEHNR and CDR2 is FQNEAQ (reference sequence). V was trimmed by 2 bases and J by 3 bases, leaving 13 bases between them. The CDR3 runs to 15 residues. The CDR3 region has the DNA TGTGCCAGCAGCTTAATAGCCGGGGCGGAAGAGACCCAGTACTTC. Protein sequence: CASSLIAGAEETQYF.

The chain's CDR3 is CASNPGPHETQYF. CDR3 in DNA: TGTGCCAGCAACCCAGGGCCTCATGAGACCCAGTACTTC. The chain combines TRBV6-6 with TRBJ2-5; a weak D match, TRBD1 (5 bases). The germline V gene has CDR1 MNHNY and CDR2 SVGAGI (reference sequence). Trimming removed 7 bases from V and 5 bases from J, with 14 bases in between. The CDR3 has 13 residues.

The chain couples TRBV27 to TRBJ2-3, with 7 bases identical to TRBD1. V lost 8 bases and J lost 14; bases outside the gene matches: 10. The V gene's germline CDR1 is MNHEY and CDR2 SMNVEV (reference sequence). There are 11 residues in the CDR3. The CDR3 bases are TGTGCCAGCGGCCGGGACAGTTCGGGGTATTTT. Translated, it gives CASGRDSSGYF.

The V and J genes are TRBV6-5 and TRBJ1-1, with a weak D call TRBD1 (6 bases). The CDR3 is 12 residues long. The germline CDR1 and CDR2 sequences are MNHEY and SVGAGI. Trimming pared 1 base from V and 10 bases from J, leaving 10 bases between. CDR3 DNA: TGTGCCAGCAGTTACTTAGGGGGGACAGCTTTCTTT. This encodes CASSYLGGTAFF.

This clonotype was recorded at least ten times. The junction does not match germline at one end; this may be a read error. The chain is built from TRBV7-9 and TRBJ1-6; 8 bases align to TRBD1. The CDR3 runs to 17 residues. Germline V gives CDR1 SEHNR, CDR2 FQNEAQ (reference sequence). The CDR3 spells CASSLRPPGGYYSPLHF. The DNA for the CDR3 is TGTGCCAGCAGCTTAAGGCCCCCAGGGGGCTATTATTCACCCCTCCACTTT.

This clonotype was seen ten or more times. CDR3: CASSSPSGGSSYNEQFF. The CDR3, as DNA: TGTGCCAGCAGCTCCCCTAGCGGGGGCAGCTCCTACAATGAGCAGTTCTTC. The chain recombines TRBV7-9 with TRBJ2-1, with 10 bases identical to TRBD2. The V gene end was trimmed by 4 bases and the J gene end by 0 bases; junction bases not matched to a gene: 6. Germline V lookup: CDR1 SEHNR, CDR2 FQNEAQ (reference sequence). CDR3 size: 17 residues.

The CDR3 spells CASSPVKGRDYGYTF. Here the CDR3 DNA reads TGTGCCAGCAGTCCCGTAAAGGGGCGCGACTATGGCTACACCTTC. This chain uses TRBV27 with TRBJ1-2; D may be TRBD1 (5 bases). Between the trimmed V and J ends, which lost 5 bases and 3 bases, there was a span of 16 bases. Germline CDR1 MNHEY, CDR2 SMNVEV (reference sequence). This CDR3 has 15 amino acids.

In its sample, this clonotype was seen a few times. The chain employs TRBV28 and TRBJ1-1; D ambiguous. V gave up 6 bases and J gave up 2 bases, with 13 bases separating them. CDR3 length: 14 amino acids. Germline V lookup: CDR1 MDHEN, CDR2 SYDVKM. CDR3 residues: CASRGPHLNTEAFF. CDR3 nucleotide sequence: TGTGCCAGCAGGGGTCCGCACTTAAACACTGAAGCTTTCTTT.

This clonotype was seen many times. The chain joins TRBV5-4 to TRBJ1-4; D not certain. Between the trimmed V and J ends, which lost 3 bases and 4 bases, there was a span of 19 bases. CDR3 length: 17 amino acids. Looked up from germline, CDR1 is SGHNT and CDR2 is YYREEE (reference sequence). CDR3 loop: CASSYTSGPFVNEKLFF. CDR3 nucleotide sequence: TGTGCCAGCAGCTATACCAGCGGACCATTCGTTAATGAAAAACTGTTTTTT. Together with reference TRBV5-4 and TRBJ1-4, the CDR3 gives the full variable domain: ETGVTQSPTHLIKTRGQQVTLRCSSQSGHNTVSWYQQALGQGPQFIFQYYREEENGRGNFPPRFSGLQFPNYSSELNVNALELDDSALYLCASSYTSGPFVNEKLFFGSGTQLSVL.